A selection of T cell receptor beta chains follows, all from one sample in a study of regulatory T cells in long-lasting Graves disease. In TCRdb, the multiplex PCR reads were re-called with MiXCR into one record per CDR3 protein. The table shows 400,000 to 500,000 distinct CDR3 sequences, with 14% occurring only once. This same sample was also part of a study on T cells in Graves' hyperthyroidism and ophthalmopathy.

The specimen comprised peripheral blood mononuclear cells (PBMCs), sampled at new diagnosis, from a patient treated with antithyroid drugs. These receptors came from a woman between 45 and 60 years old with Graves disease. CDR3s include the opening cysteine and the closing phenylalanine or tryptophan. The order of the fields is J gene, clone size, V gene, D gene, CDR3 protein, CDR3 DNA. The D gene is left open where the match is weak. Only some rows state a clone size, as once, few, many or a class for expanded clones.

J gene: TRBJ2-3
clone size: many
V gene: TRBV20-1
D gene: TRBD2
CDR3 protein: CSALSGLAGGDTQYF
CDR3 DNA: TGCAGTGCTCTCTCGGGACTAGCGGGAGGGGATACGCAGTATTTT

J gene: TRBJ2-7
clone size: many
V gene: TRBV3-1
D gene: NA
CDR3 protein: CASSQDQGGGYEQYF
CDR3 DNA: TGTGCCAGCAGCCAAGATCAAGGGGGAGGGTACGAGCAGTACTTC

J gene: TRBJ2-3
clone size: NA
V gene: TRBV27
D gene: NA
CDR3 protein: CACSLLGWTDTQYF
CDR3 DNA: TGTGCCTGCAGTTTATTGGGTTGGACAGATACGCAGTATTTT

J gene: TRBJ1-2
clone size: many
V gene: TRBV28
D gene: NA
CDR3 protein: CATRTGAEFHGYTF
CDR3 DNA: TGTGCCACCAGGACGGGGGCCGAGTTTCATGGCTACACCTTC

J gene: TRBJ2-6
clone size: few
V gene: TRBV6-1
D gene: NA
CDR3 protein: CASKLGRGAGSSGANVLTF
CDR3 DNA: TGTGCCAGCAAACTAGGCCGGGGCGCGGGCTCCTCTGGGGCCAACGTCCTGACTTTC

J gene: TRBJ1-5
clone size: NA
V gene: TRBV4-1
D gene: TRBD1
CDR3 protein: CARSQGTGTYSNQPQHF
CDR3 DNA: TGTGCCAGAAGCCAGGGGACAGGGACCTATAGCAATCAGCCCCAGCATTTT

J gene: TRBJ2-7
clone size: few
V gene: TRBV19
D gene: TRBD2
CDR3 protein: CASSISWAGVYEQYF
CDR3 DNA: TGTGCCAGTAGTATTTCGTGGGCGGGAGTCTACGAGCAGTACTTC

J gene: TRBJ2-6
clone size: few
V gene: TRBV10-3
D gene: NA
CDR3 protein: CASTQFSPLSGANVLTF
CDR3 DNA: TGTGCCAGTACACAGTTTAGTCCGCTCTCTGGGGCCAACGTCCTGACTTTC

J gene: TRBJ2-4
clone size: NA
V gene: TRBV19
D gene: NA
CDR3 protein: CASSTDELIAKNIQYF
CDR3 DNA: TGTGCCAGTTCAACGGACGAGCTAATAGCCAAAAACATTCAGTACTTC

J gene: TRBJ2-5
clone size: many
V gene: TRBV27
D gene: NA
CDR3 protein: CASSPGSGVGQETQYF
CDR3 DNA: TGTGCCAGCAGTCCCGGATCGGGAGTGGGTCAAGAGACCCAGTACTTC

J gene: TRBJ2-1
clone size: NA
V gene: TRBV9
D gene: NA
CDR3 protein: CASSVVGGSYNEQFF
CDR3 DNA: TGTGCCAGCAGCGTAGTGGGGGGATCCTACAATGAGCAGTTCTTC

J gene: TRBJ2-1
clone size: NA
V gene: TRBV5-1
D gene: TRBD1
CDR3 protein: CASSFLLGGNNEQFF
CDR3 DNA: TGCGCCAGCAGCTTCCTTCTAGGGGGCAACAATGAGCAGTTCTTC

J gene: TRBJ2-1
clone size: many
V gene: TRBV18
D gene: NA
CDR3 protein: CASLPASYNEQFF
CDR3 DNA: TGTGCCAGTCTGCCTGCTTCCTACAATGAGCAGTTCTTC

J gene: TRBJ1-2
clone size: many
V gene: TRBV11-2
D gene: TRBD1
CDR3 protein: CASSLGQGNFYGYTF
CDR3 DNA: TGTGCCAGCAGCTTAGGACAGGGAAACTTCTATGGCTACACCTTC

J gene: TRBJ2-1
clone size: NA
V gene: TRBV9
D gene: TRBD2
CDR3 protein: CASSVGGREGPNNEQFF
CDR3 DNA: TGTGCCAGCAGCGTAGGGGGACGGGAGGGACCTAACAATGAGCAGTTCTTC

J gene: TRBJ2-7
clone size: few
V gene: TRBV5-1
D gene: NA
CDR3 protein: CASSMGLGAYEQYF
CDR3 DNA: TGCGCCAGCAGCATGGGCCTGGGGGCCTACGAGCAGTACTTC

J gene: TRBJ2-1
clone size: many
V gene: TRBV7-2
D gene: TRBD2
CDR3 protein: CASSLGLAGGKTYNEQFF
CDR3 DNA: TGTGCCAGCAGCTTGGGACTAGCGGGAGGTAAAACCTACAATGAGCAGTTCTTC

J gene: TRBJ2-1
clone size: many
V gene: TRBV27
D gene: NA
CDR3 protein: CASSLSTQRQQFF
CDR3 DNA: TGTGCCAGCAGTTTATCTACGCAACGACAGCAGTTCTTC

J gene: TRBJ2-3
clone size: NA
V gene: TRBV12-3/TRBV12-4
D gene: NA
CDR3 protein: CASSLRAALGTDTQYF
CDR3 DNA: TGTGCCAGCAGTTTAAGGGCCGCCCTGGGCACAGATACGCAGTATTTT

J gene: TRBJ1-2
clone size: NA
V gene: TRBV3-1
D gene: NA
CDR3 protein: CASSQRWIGRGSNYGYTF
CDR3 DNA: TGTGCCAGCAGCCAACGGTGGATTGGCAGGGGCTCTAACTATGGCTACACCTTC

J gene: TRBJ2-1
clone size: NA
V gene: TRBV3-1
D gene: NA
CDR3 protein: CASSQDFLVAGYNEQFF
CDR3 DNA: TGTGCCAGCAGCCAAGATTTTCTAGTCGCAGGCTACAATGAGCAGTTCTTC

J gene: TRBJ2-2
clone size: few
V gene: TRBV6-1
D gene: TRBD2
CDR3 protein: CASTSPGLAGAGELFF
CDR3 DNA: TGTGCCAGCACCTCCCCGGGACTAGCGGGAGCCGGGGAGCTGTTTTTT

J gene: TRBJ2-7
clone size: NA
V gene: TRBV5-1
D gene: NA
CDR3 protein: CASATDSTYEQYF
CDR3 DNA: TGCGCCAGCGCGACGGACAGCACCTACGAGCAGTACTTC